This passage covers 13 T cell receptor beta chains from one sample sequenced in a study of blood T cell repertoires in COVID-19. Some clones are missing from TCRdb's copy, which holds only in-frame ones; the method was immunoSEQ multiplex PCR. The data hold roughly 55,000 clones, with more than 60% observed a single time. Sequenced material: peripheral blood. The receptors derive from a human donor in a cohort sampled during active COVID-19.

This clone was seen only once. The chain has TRBV14 and TRBJ1-6, with a weak D call TRBD1 (6 bases). Trimming pared 0 bases from V and 10 bases from J, leaving 16 bases between. The CDR3 is made up of 16 amino acids. In germline, CDR1 is SGHDN, CDR2 FVKESK. Here the CDR3 DNA reads TGTGCCAGCAGCCAAGAGACAGGCGGATGGGGATCACCCCTCCACTTT. Translating gives CASSQETGGWGSPLHF.

The chain is built from TRBV30 and TRBJ1-2; TRBD1 matches 12 bases. V was pared by 5 bases and J by 7 bases, with 5 bases of the junction left unmatched. Per germline, CDR1 GTSNPN and CDR2 SVGIG (reference sequence). This CDR3 has 13 amino acids. The CDR3 is CAWGRDRGPGYTF. The CDR3 nucleotides are TGTGCCTGGGGCCGGGACAGGGGGCCTGGCTACACCTTC.

The chain carries TRBV6-5 and TRBJ2-2; no clear D gene. Deletions cut 10 bases from V and 0 bases from J, with 12 bases between. This CDR3 has 14 amino acids. CDR1 is MNHEY, CDR2 SVGAGI, per germline. Here the CDR3 reads CATRVYPNTGELFF. The CDR3 bases are TGTGCCACCAGAGTCTACCCGAACACCGGGGAGCTGTTTTTT.

This clone was found once. The chain is built from TRBV5-8 and TRBJ1-1; 10 nucleotides line up with TRBD1. The CDR3 runs 13 residues. The trim removed 3 bases at V and 10 bases at J, leaving 6 bases unmatched. CDR1 and CDR2 from the germline V gene are SGHTS and YDEGEE. The CDR3 loop reads CASSSDRGRSAFF. DNA for the CDR3: TGTGCCAGCAGCTCAGACAGGGGGCGTTCAGCTTTCTTT.

This clone appeared a single time. The chain recombines TRBV19 with TRBJ2-1; 8 nucleotides align to TRBD2. V dropped 10 bases and J dropped 2; count of bases not matched to a gene: 13. CDR1 and CDR2 (germline): LNHDA, SQIVND (reference sequence). The CDR3 sequence is 16 residues long. The CDR3 loop reads CATTFAAGVPYNEQFF. CDR3 in DNA: TGTGCCACGACGTTTGCAGCGGGAGTCCCCTACAATGAGCAGTTCTTC.

The rearrangement joins TRBV25-1 to TRBJ1-4; TRBD1 might be the D (5 bases). The germline gives CDR1 MGHDK, CDR2 SYGVNS. Trimming took 6 bases from V and 4 from J, leaving 12 bases between them. This CDR3 is built from 14 residues. CDR3 DNA: TGTGCCAGCAGCTTGTGGGGCAGTAATGAAAAACTGTTTTTT. It specifies CASSLWGSNEKLFF.

In nucleotides, the CDR3 is TGTGCCAGCACCGAAGTAGGGGTCGCGGGAGGGGCCAACGTCCTGACTTTC. This sequence encodes CASTEVGVAGGANVLTF. The V gene is TRBV5-6, the J gene TRBJ2-6, with D maybe TRBD2 (6 bases). With 6 bases removed from V and 4 bases from J, the gap between germline ends came to 20 bases. This CDR3 region has 17 residues. Germline lookup yields CDR1 SGHDT and CDR2 YYEEEE.

This sequence joins TRBV19 and TRBJ2-7, with 11 bases lining up with TRBD2. CDR3 size: 18 residues. Unmatched junction bases numbered 17, after V lost 9 bases and J lost 1 base. In germline, CDR1 is LNHDA, CDR2 SQIVND (reference sequence). The CDR3: CASSDRGGLAGRSYEQYF. The CDR3 coding sequence is TGTGCCAGCAGCGACAGGGGAGGACTAGCGGGTCGATCCTACGAGCAGTACTTC. Looking up the rest from reference TRBV19 and TRBJ2-7 gives the full variable domain: DGGITQSPKYLFRKEGQNVTLSCEQNLNHDAMYWYRQDPGQGLRLIYYSQIVNDFQKGDIAEGYSVSREKKESFPLTVTSAQKNPTAFYLCASSDRGGLAGRSYEQYFGPGTRLTVT.

This rearrangement joins TRBV6-5 to TRBJ1-4; tentatively, D is TRBD1 (6 bases). The CDR3 consists of 14 residues. CDR1 is MNHEY, CDR2 SVGAGI, per germline. The V and J ends lost 7 bases and 8 bases respectively, with 17 bases between them. The CDR3 spells CASTSGGHLEKLFF. CDR3 DNA sequence: TGTGCCAGCACCTCGGGGGGGCACTTAGAAAAACTGTTTTTT.

The V gene is TRBV6-6, the J gene TRBJ1-1; 9 nucleotides agree with TRBD1. The CDR3 loop spans 14 amino acids. V was clipped by 7 bases and J by 1 base; unmatched bases: 4. CDR1 is MNHNY, CDR2 SVGAGI, per germline (reference sequence). As DNA, the CDR3 is TGTGCCAGCAACAGGGGGCAGGGGAACACTGAAGCTTTCTTT. Protein product: CASNRGQGNTEAFF.

The rearrangement joins TRBV4-3 to TRBJ2-4, with 7 bases that match TRBD2. The CDR3 spans 14 residues. CDR1 and CDR2 from the germline V gene are LGHNA and YSLEER. V dropped 5 bases and J dropped 5; count of bases not matched to a gene: 6. CDR3 amino acids: CASSSGGGENIQYF. The CDR3 coding sequence is TGCGCCAGCAGCTCGGGGGGTGGGGAAAACATTCAGTACTTC.

The rearrangement links TRBV28 to TRBJ2-3, with 10 positions matching TRBD2. CDR3 size: 16 residues. Germline loops: CDR1 MDHEN, CDR2 SYDVKM. V lost 5 bases and J lost 3; bases outside the gene matches: 8. The CDR3 nucleotides read TGTGCCAGCAGTCCAAGCGGGAGGGCCGTGACAGATACGCAGTATTTT. Its translation is CASSPSGRAVTDTQYF.

This clone is a singleton in its sample. V gene TRBV5-1 combines with J gene TRBJ1-5; no clear D gene. The CDR3 extends over 14 amino acids. Germline CDR1 and CDR2: SGHRS and YFSETQ. The ends were cut back, 4 bases at V and 4 bases at J, with 12 bases in the middle. CDR3 residues: CASSRIPGNQPQHF. The CDR3 region has the DNA TGCGCCAGCAGCCGAATACCCGGGAATCAGCCCCAGCATTTT. Drawing the rest from reference TRBV5-1 and TRBJ1-5, the complete variable domain is KAGVTQTPRYLIKTRGQQVTLSCSPISGHRSVSWYQQTPGQGLQFLFEYFSETQRNKGNFPGRFSGRQFSNSRSEMNVSTLELGDSALYLCASSRIPGNQPQHFGDGTRLSIL.